The present TCR beta chain was sequenced within a study of shared T cell receptors in the human thymus. Sequenced by immunoSEQ multiplex PCR; TCRdb stores in-frame clones only, minus some. The data show almost 550,000 clones, approximately 80% seen once. CDR3 length: 14 amino acids. The germline gives CDR1 MNHNY, CDR2 SVGAGI (reference sequence). The J segment lost 3 bases and the V segment lost 6 bases, leaving 8 bases of the junction unmatched. This sample was also put to use in a study of human thymus T cells.

This TCR was sampled from a boy younger than two with a congenital heart defect. The rearrangement joins TRBV6-6 to TRBJ2-7, with TRBD1 identical over 7 bases. Sequenced input: thymocytes. CDR3 amino acids: CASRPPGQSYEQYF. DNA of the CDR3: TGTGCCAGCAGGCCTCCGGGACAGAGCTACGAGCAGTACTTC.